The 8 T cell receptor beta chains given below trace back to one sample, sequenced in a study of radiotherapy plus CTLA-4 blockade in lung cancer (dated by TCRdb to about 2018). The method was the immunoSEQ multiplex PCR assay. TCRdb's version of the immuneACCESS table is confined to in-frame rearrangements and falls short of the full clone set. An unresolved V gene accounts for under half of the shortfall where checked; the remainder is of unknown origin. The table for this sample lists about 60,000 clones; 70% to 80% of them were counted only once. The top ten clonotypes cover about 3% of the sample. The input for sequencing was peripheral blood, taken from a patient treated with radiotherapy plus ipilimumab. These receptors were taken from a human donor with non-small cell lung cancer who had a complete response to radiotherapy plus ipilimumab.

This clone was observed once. This CDR3 is CASRRWGTSSYEQYF. The CDR3 region has the DNA TGTGCCAGCAGGCGCTGGGGGACAAGCTCCTACGAGCAGTACTTC. V usage is TRBV11-2 and J usage is TRBJ2-5; D perhaps matches TRBD1 (6 bases). Matching the DNA end better, TRBJ2-7 makes the J call doubtful. The CDR3 runs 15 residues. Germline assignment: CDR1 SGHAT and CDR2 FQNNGV.

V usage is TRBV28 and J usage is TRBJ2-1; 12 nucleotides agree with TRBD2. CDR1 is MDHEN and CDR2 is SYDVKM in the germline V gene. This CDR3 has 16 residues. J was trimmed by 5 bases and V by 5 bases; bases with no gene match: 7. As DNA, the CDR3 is TGTGCCAGCAGTCCGATGGGACTAGCGGGTAACAATGAGCAGTTCTTC. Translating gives CASSPMGLAGNNEQFF. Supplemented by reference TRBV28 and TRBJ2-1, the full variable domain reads DVKVTQSSRYLVKRTGEKVFLECVQDMDHENMFWYRQDPGLGLRLIYFSYDVKMKEKGDIPEGYSVSREKKERFSLILESASTNQTSMYLCASSPMGLAGNNEQFFGPGTRLTVL.

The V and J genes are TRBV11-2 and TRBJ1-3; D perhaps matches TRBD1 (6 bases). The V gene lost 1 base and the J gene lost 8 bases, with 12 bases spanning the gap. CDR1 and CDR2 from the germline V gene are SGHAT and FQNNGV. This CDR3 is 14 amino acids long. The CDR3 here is CASSLVGGRDTIYF. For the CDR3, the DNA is TGTGCCAGCAGCTTAGTCGGGGGGCGAGACACCATATATTTT.

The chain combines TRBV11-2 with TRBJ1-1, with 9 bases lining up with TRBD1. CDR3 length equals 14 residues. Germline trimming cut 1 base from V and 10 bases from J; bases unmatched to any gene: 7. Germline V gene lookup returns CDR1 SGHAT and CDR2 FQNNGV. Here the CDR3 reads CASSLAGQGLRAFF. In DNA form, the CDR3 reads TGTGCCAGCAGCTTAGCAGGACAGGGGCTACGAGCTTTCTTT. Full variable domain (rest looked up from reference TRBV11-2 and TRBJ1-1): EAGVAQSPRYKIIEKRQSVAFWCNPISGHATLYWYQQILGQGPKLLIQFQNNGVVDDSQLPKDRFSAERLKGVDSTLKIQPAKLEDSAVYLCASSLAGQGLRAFFGQGTRLTVV.

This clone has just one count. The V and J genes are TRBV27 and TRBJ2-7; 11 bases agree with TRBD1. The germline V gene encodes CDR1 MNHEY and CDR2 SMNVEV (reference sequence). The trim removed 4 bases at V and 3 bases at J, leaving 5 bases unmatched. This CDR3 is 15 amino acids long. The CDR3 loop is CASSSAGTGGYEQYF. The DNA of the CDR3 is TGTGCCAGCAGTTCGGCCGGGACAGGGGGCTACGAGCAGTACTTC.

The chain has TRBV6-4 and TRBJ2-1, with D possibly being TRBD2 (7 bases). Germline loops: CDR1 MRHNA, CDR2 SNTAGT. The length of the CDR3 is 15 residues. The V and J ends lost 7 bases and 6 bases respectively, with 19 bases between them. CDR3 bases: TGTGCCAGCACCCGAGAGGGGGGGGCGATCAATGAGCAGTTCTTC. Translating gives CASTREGGAINEQFF.

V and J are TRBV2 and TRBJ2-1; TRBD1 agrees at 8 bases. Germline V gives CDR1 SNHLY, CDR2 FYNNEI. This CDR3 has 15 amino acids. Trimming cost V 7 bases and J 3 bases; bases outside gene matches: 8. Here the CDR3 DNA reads TGTGCCAGCAACCGAGACAGGGGTTACTACAATGAGCAGTTCTTC. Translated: CASNRDRGYYNEQFF. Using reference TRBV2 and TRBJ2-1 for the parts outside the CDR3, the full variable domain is EPEVTQTPSHQVTQMGQEVILRCVPISNHLYFYWYRQILGQKVEFLVSFYNNEISEKSEIFDDQFSVERPDGSNFTLKIRSTKLEDSAMYFCASNRDRGYYNEQFFGPGTRLTVL.

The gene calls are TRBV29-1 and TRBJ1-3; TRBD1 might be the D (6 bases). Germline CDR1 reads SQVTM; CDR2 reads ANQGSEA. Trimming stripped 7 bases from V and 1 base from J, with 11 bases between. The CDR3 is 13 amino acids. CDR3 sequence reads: CSALTGSGNTIYF. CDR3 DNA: TGCAGCGCTCTAACAGGGTCTGGAAACACCATATATTTT. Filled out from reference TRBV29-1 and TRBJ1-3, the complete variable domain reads SAVISQKPSRDICQRGTSLTIQCQVDSQVTMMFWYRQQPGQSLTLIATANQGSEATYESGFVIDKFPISRPNLTFSTLTVSNMSPEDSSIYLCSALTGSGNTIYFGEGSWLTVV.